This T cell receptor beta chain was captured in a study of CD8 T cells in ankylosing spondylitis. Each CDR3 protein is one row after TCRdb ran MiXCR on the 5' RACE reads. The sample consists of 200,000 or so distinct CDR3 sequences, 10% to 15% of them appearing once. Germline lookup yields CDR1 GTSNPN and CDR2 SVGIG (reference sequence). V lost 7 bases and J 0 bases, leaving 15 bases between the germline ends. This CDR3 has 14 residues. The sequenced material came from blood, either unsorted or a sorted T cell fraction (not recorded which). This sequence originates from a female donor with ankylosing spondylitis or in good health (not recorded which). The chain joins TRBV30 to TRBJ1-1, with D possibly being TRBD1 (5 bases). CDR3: CASTGASLNTEAFF. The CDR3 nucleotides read TGTGCCTCTACAGGCGCCAGCTTGAACACTGAAGCTTTCTTT.